This T cell receptor beta chain was recorded in a study of shared clonotypes between healthy human individuals. Study-level results: Sampling was confined to blood; repertoires within tissues likely differ.

Note on this clone: Its antigen is still unknown.

Assay runs were performed at deep level. Evenly divided among several immunoSEQ plates was the genomic DNA of each subset. The replicate PCRs on unsorted PBMC were given about 0.3 ug DNA, which is tens of thousands of T cell genomes. TCRdb's copy holds only in-frame clones and misses some; the assay was immunoSEQ multiplex PCR. Among about half a million clones listed, 60% to 80% were seen once. The V gene's germline CDR1 is SGHRS and CDR2 YFSETQ. The CDR3 has 14 residues. V was cut by 0 bases and J by 4 bases, with 10 bases left in between. The receptor's source is a woman aged 35 to 49 in good health. Some clones in this sample may be carry-over from other donors' samples. The sample was PBMCs. The genes are TRBV5-1 and TRBJ1-2; D is unresolved. In DNA, the CDR3 is TGCGCCAGCAGCTTGGGGGAGGGTCTCTATGGCTACACCTTC. As protein: CASSLGEGLYGYTF.